This is a list of T cell receptor beta chains from one sample in a study of beta chain features in type 1 diabetes. The table came from immunoSEQ multiplex PCR; TCRdb's copy has only in-frame clones and leaves some out. This sample has 100,000 to 150,000 clones, with around 15% found just once. The sample comprised central memory CD4+ T cells from blood. All receptors derive from a young man with type 1 diabetes. Each CDR3 is given with its conserved first and last residue. Fields, in order: D gene, clone size, J gene, V gene, CDR3 length, CDR3 protein, CDR3 DNA. The D gene is left open where the match is weak. Clone size is stated in some rows and not others, as once, few, many or a class when expanded.

. many TRBJ1-6 TRBV14 13 CASSPQARAPLHF TGTGCCAGCAGCCCCCAGGCAAGGGCACCCCTCCACTTT
. . TRBJ2-2 TRBV29-1 14 CSVGSTANTGELFF TGCAGCGTGGGGAGCACCGCGAACACCGGGGAGCTGTTTTTT
. . TRBJ1-1 TRBV20-1 11 CSASENTEAFF TGCAGTGCTAGTGAGAACACTGAAGCTTTCTTT
. few TRBJ2-7 TRBV2 13 CASKGGPSYEQYF TGTGCCAGCAAAGGAGGCCCTTCCTACGAGCAGTACTTC
TRBD1 few TRBJ2-3 TRBV4-3 17 CASSQVIPDRGDGTQYF TGCGCCAGCAGCCAAGTGATACCAGACAGGGGTGACGGTACGCAGTATTTT
. . TRBJ2-7 TRBV7-9 14 CASSPGLQWGEQYF TGTGCCAGCAGCCCCGGACTCCAGTGGGGCGAGCAGTACTTC
. many TRBJ2-7 TRBV10-3 15 CAISDSEKSSYEQYF TGTGCCATCAGTGACTCAGAGAAAAGCTCCTACGAGCAGTACTTC
TRBD1 . TRBJ2-1 TRBV5-1 18 CASSLAMAGTGSYNEQFF TGCGCCAGCAGCTTGGCCATGGCCGGGACAGGGTCCTACAATGAGCAGTTCTTC
. medium-sized TRBJ2-5 TRBV23-1 17 CASSQSGDPLAQETQYF TGCGCCAGCAGTCAATCGGGGGACCCGCTCGCCCAAGAGACCCAGTACTTC
TRBD2 . TRBJ2-3 TRBV12-5 15 CASGSLGTTTDTQYF TGTGCTAGTGGTTCCCTCGGGACTACCACAGATACGCAGTATTTT
. few TRBJ1-4 TRBV4-3 17 CASSQEGRRGFNEKLFF TGCGCCAGCAGCCAAGAGGGACGGCGGGGTTTTAATGAAAAACTGTTTTTT
TRBD1 . TRBJ1-1 TRBV30 13 CAWSWDRFTEAFF TGTGCCTGGAGTTGGGACAGGTTCACTGAAGCTTTCTTT
. few TRBJ1-2 TRBV7-2 11 CASSYAGWYTF TGTGCCAGCAGTTATGCCGGTTGGTACACCTTC
. few TRBJ2-1 TRBV29-1 16 CSVRRGEGQSYNEQFF TGCAGCGTCCGTAGGGGGGAGGGCCAATCCTACAATGAGCAGTTCTTC
. . TRBJ2-5 TRBV2 13 CASSAQGVETQYF TGTGCCAGCAGTGCCCAGGGTGTAGAGACCCAGTACTTC
. . TRBJ1-4 TRBV25-1 14 CASSATYSGEKLFF TGTGCCAGCAGTGCGACTTATTCGGGTGAAAAACTGTTTTTT
. few TRBJ2-7 TRBV5-4 15 CASNTPGGQSYEQYF TGTGCCAGCAACACACCTGGAGGGCAGAGCTACGAGCAGTACTTC
. few TRBJ2-3 TRBV28 12 CASSLVYRSQYF TGTGCCAGCAGTCTCGTTTATCGATCGCAGTATTTT
. few TRBJ2-3 TRBV6-5 16 CASSYAGGPGTDTQYF TGTGCCAGCAGTTACGCCGGGGGCCCAGGCACAGATACGCAGTATTTT
TRBD1 few TRBJ1-4 TRBV30 15 CAWSKDRDRGEKLFF TGTGCCTGGAGTAAGGACCGGGACAGAGGCGAAAAACTGTTTTTT
TRBD2 many TRBJ2-3 TRBV29-1 13 CSVPSGGTDTQYF TGCAGCGTCCCTAGCGGGGGCACAGATACGCAGTATTTT
TRBD2 . TRBJ2-1 TRBV30 14 CAWSKGLATDEQFF TGTGCCTGGAGTAAAGGACTAGCAACCGATGAGCAGTTCTTC
TRBD1 few TRBJ2-7 TRBV30 13 CAWTGQGSYEQYF TGTGCCTGGACCGGACAGGGGTCCTACGAGCAGTACTTC
. medium-sized TRBJ2-7 TRBV7-9 15 CASSPPLRIGYEQYF TGTGCCAGCAGCCCACCATTGAGGATCGGCTACGAGCAGTACTTC
. few TRBJ2-5 TRBV15 15 CATSIPGQGQETQYF TGTGCCACCAGCATTCCGGGACAAGGACAAGAGACCCAGTACTTC
. . TRBJ2-6 TRBV5-4 17 CASSLLRDSSGANVLTF TGTGCCAGCAGCTTATTGCGGGATTCCTCTGGGGCCAACGTCCTGACTTTC
TRBD2 . TRBJ2-1 TRBV5-1 15 CASSSNSGTYNEQFF TGCGCCAGCAGCTCCAATAGCGGGACTTACAATGAGCAGTTCTTC
. . TRBJ1-4 TRBV10-3 14 CAISRGQGFEKLFF TGTGCCATCAGTCGGGGACAAGGTTTTGAAAAACTGTTTTTT
. few TRBJ2-3 TRBV5-1 17 CASSLAVAGASTDTQYF TGCGCCAGCAGCTTGGCCGTGGCAGGGGCTAGCACAGATACGCAGTATTTT
TRBD1 few TRBJ1-1 TRBV28 15 CASGTVTSMSTEAFF TGTGCGTCCGGGACAGTGACCTCAATGTCCACTGAAGCTTTCTTT
. few TRBJ2-5 TRBV9 16 CASSVGGTGYQETQYF TGTGCCAGCAGCGTAGGTGGGACGGGGTACCAAGAGACCCAGTACTTC